Listed below are T cell receptor beta chains from one sample, sequenced in a study of preoperative IRX-2 immunotherapy in early breast cancer. The repertoire was sequenced with immunoSEQ multiplex PCR; TCRdb's copy has only in-frame clones and lacks some. This table has about 33,000 clones, over 85% appearing once. Sequencing used tumor tissue, obtained after IRX-2 immunotherapy. The receptor set was obtained from a human donor with breast cancer. Both conserved end residues are trimmed from each CDR3. Rows may omit the clone size; those that give it use once, few, many or a size class.

j_gene | abundance | v_gene | CDR3aa
TRBJ2-1 | . | TRBV18 | ASSPTGNEQF
TRBJ2-3 | . | TRBV5-1 | ASSGSGSTADTQY
TRBJ2-1 | . | TRBV6-8 | ASSYPHGTYNEQF
TRBJ2-1 | . | TRBV29-1 | SVKAAAPNEQF
TRBJ1-5 | . | TRBV11-3 | ASSPGQGGNQPQH
TRBJ2-1 | . | TRBV7-6 | ASSLGSLAGPANEQF
TRBJ1-1 | . | TRBV5-1 | ASSLGLGAPNTEAF
TRBJ1-2 | . | TRBV27 | ASREAGLRDRGDGYT
TRBJ2-3 | . | TRBV5-1 | ASRGTISADTQY
TRBJ2-1 | once | TRBV6-8 | ASSLRKGYNEQF
TRBJ2-1 | . | TRBV7-7 | ASSQSGGPYNEQF
TRBJ1-2 | . | TRBV19 | ASSRGPIFYGYT
TRBJ1-4 | . | TRBV6-8 | ASSYSGGHGEKLF
TRBJ1-3 | . | TRBV19 | ASSIDGRWTTSASGNTIY
TRBJ2-3 | few | TRBV11-3 | ASSLRSGEWVTDTQY
TRBJ1-1 | . | TRBV29-1 | SVEVETGPEAF
TRBJ1-2 | few | TRBV6-8 | ASSYSGSDLRYT
TRBJ2-5 | . | TRBV11-3 | ASSSGQAYQETQY
TRBJ2-5 | . | TRBV7-2 | ASSPSGGVAETQY
TRBJ1-1 | few | TRBV6-8 | ASSSTGGGTEAF
TRBJ2-1 | . | TRBV2 | ASSEGLGGVYNEQF
TRBJ1-1 | once | TRBV19 | ASSSIWNTEAF
TRBJ1-4 | . | TRBV15 | ATSARSGTGGREKLF
TRBJ2-1 | . | TRBV11-3 | ASRKGSGGDNEQF
TRBJ2-7 | . | TRBV12-5 | ASGLPNSYEQY
TRBJ1-5 | . | TRBV19 | ASSMDSRAQPQH
TRBJ1-3 | . | TRBV30 | AWSQGAVGNTIY
TRBJ2-1 | once | TRBV5-1 | ASSLVRQYNEQF
TRBJ1-3 | . | TRBV5-1 | ASSLRVGGESGNTIY
TRBJ2-3 | once | TRBV29-1 | SVEEVGLAQY
TRBJ1-2 | once | TRBV5-1 | ASSLVDVTEYGYT
TRBJ2-2 | . | TRBV30 | AWSVPRFYDGELF
TRBJ1-2 | . | TRBV10-2 | ASSGGSDYGYT
TRBJ1-6 | . | TRBV12-5 | ASGPDRTHNSPLH